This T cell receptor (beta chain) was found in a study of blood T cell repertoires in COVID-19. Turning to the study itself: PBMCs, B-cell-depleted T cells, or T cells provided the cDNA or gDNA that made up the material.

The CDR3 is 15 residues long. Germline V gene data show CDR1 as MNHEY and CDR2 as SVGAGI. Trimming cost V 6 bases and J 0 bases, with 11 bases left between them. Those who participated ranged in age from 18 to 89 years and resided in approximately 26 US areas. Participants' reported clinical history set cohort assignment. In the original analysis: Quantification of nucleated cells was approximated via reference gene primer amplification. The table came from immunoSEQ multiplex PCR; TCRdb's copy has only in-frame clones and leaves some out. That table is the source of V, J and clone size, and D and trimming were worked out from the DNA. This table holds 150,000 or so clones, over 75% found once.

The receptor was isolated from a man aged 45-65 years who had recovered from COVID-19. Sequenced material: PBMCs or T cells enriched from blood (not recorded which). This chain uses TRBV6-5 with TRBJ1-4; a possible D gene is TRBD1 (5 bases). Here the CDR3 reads CASSARQPTNEKLFF. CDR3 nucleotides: TGTGCCAGCAGCGCCCGACAGCCAACTAATGAAAAACTGTTTTTT.